Each of the 12 T cell receptor beta chains below was sequenced from the same sample in a study of CD8+CD57+ T cells in acquired aplastic anemia. The study profiled TCR beta VDJ and CDR3 using genomic DNA as template. TCRdb processed the reads anew with MiXCR; each CDR3 protein has one entry. The sample gives some 200,000 distinct CDR3 sequences, about half of which show up once; roughly 1.8% is in the top ten. Patients chosen for sequencing had shown CD8+CD57+ cell expansion by flow cytometry. The sequenced sample was sorted CD4+, CD8+, or CD8+CD57+ T cells (not recorded which) from PBMCs. These receptors were obtained from a human donor with aplastic anemia.

The V call is TRBV19, the J call TRBJ1-5; TRBD1 agrees at 8 bases. The CDR3 is 14 amino acids. Losses at the gene ends were 7 bases for V and 6 bases for J; bases not matched to a gene: 8. Per the germline V gene, CDR1 is LNHDA and CDR2 is SQIVND (reference sequence). CDR3 sequence (DNA): TGTGCCAGTAAAAAAGGACAGGGAGGTCAGCCCCAGCATTTT. As protein: CASKKGQGGQPQHF.

The V call is TRBV29-1, the J call TRBJ1-2, with D hard to call. The V gene lost 5 bases and the J gene lost 8 bases, with 15 bases spanning the gap. This CDR3 spans 12 amino acids. CDR1 is SQVTM and CDR2 is ANQGSEA in the germline V gene. CDR3 DNA sequence: TGCAGCGTTAACTGGGGATCGCGGGGCTACACCTTC. Translating gives CSVNWGSRGYTF. The variable domain in full, completed from reference TRBV29-1 and TRBJ1-2, reads SAVISQKPSRDICQRGTSLTIQCQVDSQVTMMFWYRQQPGQSLTLIATANQGSEATYESGFVIDKFPISRPNLTFSTLTVSNMSPEDSSIYLCSVNWGSRGYTFGSGTRLTVV.

The sample holds many counts of this clonotype. The J gene is TRBJ1-6, the V gene TRBV4-1, with 7 positions matching TRBD1. V lost 4 bases to trimming and J lost 4 bases; unmatched junction nucleotides: 22. CDR3 length equals 21 residues. Germline CDR1 is MGHRA and CDR2 is YSYEKL. CDR3 in DNA: TGCGCCAGCAGCCCTCGCCGGGACAGCAACCAACCGTTTATTTATAATTCACCCCTCCACTTT. This gives the protein CASSPRRDSNQPFIYNSPLHF.

The table lists this clonotype with many counts. The rearrangement links TRBV6-2 or TRBV6-3 to TRBJ2-3; D possibly corresponds to TRBD2 (5 bases). The CDR3 consists of 15 residues. V lost 7 bases to trimming and J lost 1 base, with 15 bases between them. Germline-derived CDR1 and CDR2 are MNHEY and SVGEGT. This chain's CDR3 is CASNSREPGTDTQYF. CDR3 in DNA: TGTGCCAGCAACAGTCGGGAACCGGGCACAGATACGCAGTATTTT.

The gene calls are TRBV20-1 and TRBJ2-1; D gene ambiguous. The CDR3 consists of 13 residues. V lost 3 bases to trimming and J lost 9 bases, with 15 bases between them. CDR1 is DFQATT and CDR2 is SNEGSKA in the germline V gene (reference sequence). This chain's CDR3 is CSASLDGSAEQFF. The DNA for the CDR3 is TGCAGTGCTAGCCTGGATGGAAGCGCTGAGCAGTTCTTC.

The table lists this clonotype with many counts. This sequence joins TRBV6-1 and TRBJ1-5; no clear D. Trimming left V 3 bases short and J 7 bases short, with 13 bases between. Germline CDR1 reads MNHNS; CDR2 reads SASEGT. This CDR3 comprises 14 residues. The CDR3 DNA reads TGTGCCAGCAGTGATGTGACCTTCGGGCAGCCCCAGCATTTT. Amino acid sequence: CASSDVTFGQPQHF.

Turning to this clonotype: A junction end diverges from the germline sequence, so it may reflect a read error. The rearrangement links TRBV11-2 to TRBJ2-1; D is perhaps TRBD2 (6 bases). There are 17 residues in the CDR3. Germline CDR1 SGHAT, CDR2 FQNNGV. The CDR3 loop reads CASILRAGTVSYNEQSF. The CDR3 nucleotides are TGTGCCAGCATATTACGGGCCGGGACTGTCTCCTACAATGAGCAGTCCTTC.

This clonotype was observed a handful of times. The chain combines TRBV25-1 with TRBJ2-1, with D unclear. The length of the CDR3 is 16 residues. Between the trimmed V and J ends, which lost 1 base and 0 bases, there was a span of 10 bases. The germline CDR1 and CDR2 sequences are MGHDK and SYGVNS. The CDR3 protein is CASSESGPSSYNEQFF. The CDR3 region has the DNA TGTGCCAGCAGTGAATCGGGCCCTAGCTCCTACAATGAGCAGTTCTTC.

The V gene is TRBV20-1, the J gene TRBJ1-1; TRBD1 is a possible D gene (6 bases). In germline, CDR1 is DFQATT, CDR2 SNEGSKA (reference sequence). V dropped 3 bases and J dropped 1 base, with 12 bases sitting between them. The CDR3 contains 14 residues. The CDR3 nucleotides read TGCAGTGCTAGTTCCGCAGGGGCGAACACTGAAGCTTTCTTT. Encoded protein: CSASSAGANTEAFF.

The V call is TRBV9, the J call TRBJ2-1; tentatively, D is TRBD1 or TRBD2 (6 bases each). The V end lost 4 bases, the J end lost 4 bases, and 15 bases lay between the germline ends. The V gene's germline CDR1 is SGDLS and CDR2 YYNGEE. The CDR3 is 15 residues long. The CDR3 bases are TGTGCCAGCAGCTTAGACGGGGGCCGGTACAATGAGCAGTTCTTC. It translates to CASSLDGGRYNEQFF.

This sequence joins TRBV7-9 and TRBJ2-1; 7 nucleotides match TRBD2. CDR1 is SEHNR, CDR2 FQNEAQ, per germline (reference sequence). The CDR3 loop spans 13 amino acids. Unmatched junction bases numbered 8, after V lost 5 bases and J lost 10 bases. CDR3 in amino acids: CASSPSGIIEQFF. DNA of the CDR3: TGTGCCAGCAGCCCAAGCGGGATAATAGAGCAGTTCTTC.

As regards this clonotype: Given the absence of the conserved phenylalanine or tryptophan at the CDR3 end, a read error is likely. This chain uses TRBV7-6 with TRBJ2-5, with 9 bases aligning to TRBD1. This CDR3 spans 16 amino acids. V was pared by 2 bases and J by 6 bases, with 10 bases of the junction left unmatched. Germline-derived CDR1 and CDR2 are SGHVS and FNYEAQ. CDR3 sequence: CASSLTGTGSGKTQYL. CDR3 sequence (DNA): TGTGCCAGCAGCTTAACCGGGACAGGGAGTGGAAAGACCCAGTACTTA.